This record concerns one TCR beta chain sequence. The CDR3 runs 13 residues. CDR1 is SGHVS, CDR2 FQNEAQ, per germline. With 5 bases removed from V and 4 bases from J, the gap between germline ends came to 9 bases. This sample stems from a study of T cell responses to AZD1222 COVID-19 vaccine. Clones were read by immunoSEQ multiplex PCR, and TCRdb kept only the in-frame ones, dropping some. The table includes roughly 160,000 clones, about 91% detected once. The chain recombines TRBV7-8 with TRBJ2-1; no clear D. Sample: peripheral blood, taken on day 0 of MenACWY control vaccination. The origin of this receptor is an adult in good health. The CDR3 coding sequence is TGTGCCAGCAGCCCCGACCGTTACAATGAGCAGTTCTTC. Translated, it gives CASSPDRYNEQFF.